These 21 T cell receptor beta chains were sequenced from one sample in a study of shared clonotypes between healthy human individuals. Generated by immunoSEQ multiplex PCR, the TCRdb table keeps only in-frame clones and is missing some. The sample includes a few million clones, 90% to 95% of them seen just once. Sequenced sample: naive CD4+ T cells sorted from blood. Subset noted: CD45RA+ positively selected. These receptors were taken from a man in his late teens or twenties in good health.

V and J are TRBV7-6 and TRBJ2-7; D possibly corresponds to TRBD2 (5 bases). Trimming left V 1 base short and J 5 bases short, with 12 bases between. Germline values: CDR1 SGHVS, CDR2 FNYEAQ. The CDR3 consists of 14 residues. The CDR3 nucleotides are TGTGCCAGCAGCTTAGGCCGGCTAGCAGACGAGCAGTACTTC. It is translated as CASSLGRLADEQYF.

The chain links TRBV10-2 to TRBJ2-7; weak D call: TRBD1 (5 bases). Germline assignment: CDR1 WSHSY and CDR2 SAAADI. V dropped 2 bases and J dropped 3 bases, with 8 bases sitting between them. The CDR3 consists of 13 residues. CDR3 protein: CASSEPGIYEQYF. The CDR3 DNA is TGCGCCAGCAGTGAGCCAGGGATCTACGAGCAGTACTTC.

The rearrangement joins TRBV19 to TRBJ2-7; tentatively, D is TRBD2 (6 bases). This CDR3 region has 15 residues. Per germline, CDR1 LNHDA and CDR2 SQIVND (reference sequence). V dropped 5 bases and J dropped 2 bases, with 16 bases sitting between them. The CDR3 loop reads CASSVLVGEAYEQYF. CDR3 in DNA: TGTGCCAGTAGTGTCCTTGTGGGGGAGGCCTACGAGCAGTACTTC. The whole variable domain, filled in from reference TRBV19 and TRBJ2-7, reads DGGITQSPKYLFRKEGQNVTLSCEQNLNHDAMYWYRQDPGQGLRLIYYSQIVNDFQKGDIAEGYSVSREKKESFPLTVTSAQKNPTAFYLCASSVLVGEAYEQYFGPGTRLTVT.

This clone occurred once. The chain couples TRBV18 to TRBJ2-1, with D maybe TRBD1 (5 bases). The V end lost 4 bases, the J end lost 7 bases, and 11 bases lay between the germline ends. Germline assignment: CDR1 KGHSH and CDR2 LQKENI. CDR3 size: 13 residues. In DNA, the CDR3 is TGTGCCAGCTCACTGGACATTGGAAATGAGCAGTTCTTC. Translating gives CASSLDIGNEQFF.

The chain links TRBV9 to TRBJ2-5; 13 nucleotides match TRBD2. Germline V gene sequence: CDR1 SGDLS, CDR2 YYNGEE. The CDR3 runs 14 residues. V trimming: 4 bases; J trimming: 8 bases; junction bases outside the gene matches: 5. The CDR3 loop is CASSPRLAGGTQYF. The CDR3, as DNA: TGTGCCAGCAGCCCAAGACTAGCGGGGGGAACCCAGTACTTC.

The chain carries TRBV7-9 and TRBJ1-2; possible D gene TRBD1, 6 bases. The V end lost 2 bases, the J end lost 1 base, and 8 bases lay between the germline ends. The CDR3 contains 14 residues. In germline, CDR1 is SEHNR, CDR2 FQNEAQ (reference sequence). The CDR3 bases are TGTGCCAGCAGCTTAAGACAGGTTAACTATGGCTACACCTTC. Encoded protein: CASSLRQVNYGYTF.

The chain recombines TRBV5-4 with TRBJ2-7; possibly TRBD1 for D (5 bases). The CDR3 extends over 14 amino acids. CDR1 is SGHNT, CDR2 YYREEE, per germline (reference sequence). Trimming pared 0 bases from V and 3 bases from J, leaving 10 bases between. CDR3 protein: CASSLANQGYEQYF. CDR3 nucleotide sequence: TGTGCCAGCAGCTTGGCCAACCAGGGCTACGAGCAGTACTTC.

The J gene is TRBJ1-3, the V gene TRBV7-9, with TRBD1 matching over 7 bases. Germline CDR1 SEHNR, CDR2 FQNEAQ (reference sequence). The CDR3 loop spans 14 amino acids. J lost 4 bases, V lost 4 bases, and 4 bases had no gene match. In nucleotides, the CDR3 is TGTGCCAGCAGCTCAGACAGGGAAGGAAACACCATATATTTT. The encoded protein is CASSSDREGNTIYF. Complete variable domain (other parts from reference TRBV7-9 and TRBJ1-3): DTGVSQNPRHKITKRGQNVTFRCDPISEHNRLYWYRQTLGQGPEFLTYFQNEAQLEKSRLLSDRFSAERPKGSFSTLEIQRTEQGDSAMYLCASSSDREGNTIYFGEGSWLTVV.

The gene calls are TRBV11-2 and TRBJ2-1; tentatively, D is TRBD1 (6 bases). The length of the CDR3 is 13 residues. CDR1 and CDR2 from the germline V gene are SGHAT and FQNNGV. Between the trimmed V and J ends, which lost 4 bases and 9 bases, there was a span of 13 bases. The DNA for the CDR3 is TGTGCCAGCAGCTATAGTGGGGGCGGTGAGCAGTTCTTC. It specifies CASSYSGGGEQFF. Using reference TRBV11-2 and TRBJ2-1 for the parts outside the CDR3, the full variable domain is EAGVAQSPRYKIIEKRQSVAFWCNPISGHATLYWYQQILGQGPKLLIQFQNNGVVDDSQLPKDRFSAERLKGVDSTLKIQPAKLEDSAVYLCASSYSGGGEQFFGPGTRLTVL.

In its sample, this clone was seen a few times. The chain links TRBV7-9 to TRBJ1-5; D uncertain. Trimming removed 2 bases at V and 5 bases at J, with 16 bases between. The CDR3 is made up of 16 amino acids. Germline CDR1 reads SEHNR; CDR2 reads FQNEAQ (reference sequence). CDR3 amino acids: CASSLSLGKGDQPQHF. The CDR3 coding sequence is TGTGCCAGCAGCTTATCCCTGGGGAAAGGCGATCAGCCCCAGCATTTT.

The chain joins TRBV7-2 to TRBJ2-3; TRBD1 aligns across 10 bases. Trimming removed 4 bases from V and 6 bases from J; junction bases left unmatched: 4. Germline CDR1 SGHTA, CDR2 FQGNSA. The CDR3 is 14 residues long. This chain's CDR3 is CASSSDRGEDTQYF. In DNA form, the CDR3 reads TGTGCCAGCAGCTCGGACAGGGGGGAGGATACGCAGTATTTT.

As for this clone: The sample holds other DNA sequences that translate to the same CDR3. V and J are TRBV6-5 and TRBJ1-1, with TRBD1 as a possible D gene (6 bases). Germline lookup yields CDR1 MNHEY and CDR2 SVGAGI. V dropped 8 bases and J dropped 0 bases, with 13 bases sitting between them. This CDR3 region has 14 residues. DNA of the CDR3: TGTGCCAGCCGAGAAACAGGGCTGAACACTGAAGCTTTCTTT. Translation: CASRETGLNTEAFF.

In this sample, this clone turned up once. The chain uses TRBV27 and TRBJ2-1, with a tentative D call TRBD1 (6 bases). CDR3 length: 18 amino acids. CDR1 is MNHEY and CDR2 is SMNVEV in the germline V gene (reference sequence). The ends were cut back, 4 bases at V and 4 bases at J, with 23 bases in the middle. CDR3 bases: TGTGCCAGCAGTTGCGTCGGTTGCTGGGACACAACTTACAATGAGCAGTTCTTC. It is translated as CASSCVGCWDTTYNEQFF.

A note on this clone: Other DNA sequences within the sample encode an identical CDR3. The J gene is TRBJ1-5, the V gene TRBV4-1; D gene ambiguous. V was shortened by 0 bases and J by 0 bases, with 9 bases between the two germline ends. Germline V CDR1 and CDR2: MGHRA, YSYEKL. The CDR3 loop spans 16 amino acids. Written as DNA, the CDR3 is TGCGCCAGCAGCCAAGACGGAGGTTATAGCAATCAGCCCCAGCATTTT. This translates into CASSQDGGYSNQPQHF.

The genes are TRBV7-9 and TRBJ2-3, with a weak D call TRBD2 (6 bases). Germline V gene data show CDR1 as SEHNR and CDR2 as FQNEAQ (reference sequence). Trimming took off 7 bases at V and 1 base at J, with 15 bases between the two ends. CDR3 size: 15 residues. Written as DNA, the CDR3 is TGTGCCAGCATTAGGAGGGGCGGGGGCACAGATACGCAGTATTTT. Its protein product is CASIRRGGGTDTQYF.

V gene TRBV5-1 combines with J gene TRBJ2-1; the D is unclear. V lost 1 base to trimming and J lost 2 bases, with 4 bases between them. Germline V gene data show CDR1 as SGHRS and CDR2 as YFSETQ. CDR3 length equals 13 residues. Here the CDR3 reads CASSLMAYNEQFF. CDR3 sequence (DNA): TGCGCCAGCAGCTTGATGGCCTACAATGAGCAGTTCTTC.

The chain recombines TRBV7-3 with TRBJ2-3; 7 positions agree with TRBD1. CDR1 is SGHTA, CDR2 FQGTGA, per germline. The CDR3 extends over 14 amino acids. Trimming took 5 bases from V and 2 from J; bases not matched to a gene: 4. This CDR3 reads CASSPQGVTDTQYF. In nucleotides, the CDR3 is TGTGCCAGCAGCCCCCAGGGGGTCACAGATACGCAGTATTTT. The full variable domain, completed using reference TRBV7-3 and TRBJ2-3, is GAGVSQTPSNKVTEKGKYVELRCDPISGHTALYWYRQSLGQGPEFLIYFQGTGAADDSGLPNDRFFAVRPEGSVSTLKIQRTERGDSAVYLCASSPQGVTDTQYFGPGTRLTVL.

The V gene is TRBV7-2, the J gene TRBJ2-2; 9 bases are shared with TRBD2. CDR1 and CDR2 from the germline V gene are SGHTA and FQGNSA. J was trimmed by 5 bases and V by 5 bases; bases with no gene match: 9. This CDR3 is 16 amino acids long. The CDR3 DNA sequence: TGTGCCAGCAGCACTCCGGGACTAGCCAGAACCGGGGAGCTGTTTTTT. This codes for CASSTPGLARTGELFF.

This chain joins TRBV2 and TRBJ2-4, with 8 bases lining up with TRBD1. In germline, CDR1 is SNHLY, CDR2 FYNNEI. The CDR3 spans 13 residues. V shed 6 bases and J 5 bases; nucleotides not matched to a gene: 3. This chain's CDR3 is CASRGQAENIQYF. The CDR3 region has the DNA TGTGCCAGCAGGGGACAGGCTGAAAACATTCAGTACTTC.

The rearrangement joins TRBV30 to TRBJ2-3, with TRBD1 matching over 10 bases. CDR3 length: 16 amino acids. Germline trimming cut 1 base from V and 4 bases from J; bases unmatched to any gene: 8. Germline V CDR1 and CDR2: GTSNPN, SVGIG (reference sequence). The CDR3: CAWSESTGGRADTQYF. CDR3 DNA: TGTGCCTGGAGTGAGTCGACAGGGGGCCGGGCAGATACGCAGTATTTT.

V is TRBV19 and J is TRBJ1-5, with a possible D match to TRBD1 (5 bases). This CDR3 spans 15 amino acids. V dropped 4 bases and J dropped 7 bases, with 17 bases sitting between them. CDR1 and CDR2 (germline): LNHDA, SQIVND (reference sequence). The CDR3 DNA is TGTGCCAGTAGTAGGGGGGGGACGGTGCAACAGCCCCAGCATTTT. It translates to CASSRGGTVQQPQHF. Full variable domain (rest looked up from reference TRBV19 and TRBJ1-5): DGGITQSPKYLFRKEGQNVTLSCEQNLNHDAMYWYRQDPGQGLRLIYYSQIVNDFQKGDIAEGYSVSREKKESFPLTVTSAQKNPTAFYLCASSRGGTVQQPQHFGDGTRLSIL.